The next 17 T cell receptor beta chains were all read from a single sample in a study of T cell repertoires in cytomegalovirus infection. A single record per CDR3 protein comes from TCRdb applying MiXCR to the reads. The sample yields fewer than 550,000 distinct CDR3 sequences, approximately 26% seen once. Sequencing was performed on PBMCs. Receptors were obtained from a human donor in good health (CMV status not recorded). Some clones in this sample may be carry-over from other donors' samples.

V and J are TRBV20-1 and TRBJ1-2; possibly TRBD1 for D (5 bases). V lost 3 bases, J lost 6 bases, and 11 bases lay in between. CDR1 and CDR2 (germline): DFQATT, SNEGSKA (reference sequence). The CDR3 spans 12 residues. CDR3: CSASRGGDGYTF. The CDR3 nucleotides are TGCAGTGCTAGCCGGGGGGGAGATGGCTACACCTTC.

J is TRBJ2-5 and V is TRBV14, with 13 positions matching TRBD2. CDR1 is SGHDN and CDR2 is FVKESK in the germline V gene. The ends lost 1 base at V and 6 bases at J; junction bases unmatched: 2. The CDR3 has 15 amino acids. The CDR3 spells CASSQGTSGRQTQYF. CDR3 coding DNA: TGTGCCAGCAGCCAAGGGACTAGCGGGAGACAGACCCAGTACTTC.

The chain couples TRBV6-2 or TRBV6-3 to TRBJ2-1, with 13 nucleotides matching TRBD2. The V gene's germline CDR1 is MNHEY and CDR2 SVGEGT. The CDR3 sequence is 16 residues long. Trimming at V came to 6 bases and at J to 7 bases, leaving 9 bases not matched to a gene. CDR3: CASRAPGLAGRNEQFF. The CDR3 region has the DNA TGTGCCAGCAGGGCTCCGGGACTAGCGGGGCGGAATGAGCAGTTCTTC.

This clonotype was observed once. CDR3 sequence: CASRDAGELFF. The DNA of the CDR3 is TGTGCCAGCAGAGATGCCGGGGAGCTGTTTTTT. This chain uses TRBV6-6 with TRBJ2-2; D remains ambiguous. The V and J ends lost 6 bases and 6 bases respectively, with 5 bases between them. The CDR3 loop spans 11 amino acids. Germline values: CDR1 MNHNY, CDR2 SVGAGI (reference sequence).

This clonotype was picked up a small number of times. The rearrangement uses TRBV7-2 and TRBJ2-1; a weak D match, TRBD2 (5 bases). CDR1 and CDR2 from the germline V gene are SGHTA and FQGNSA. The ends were cut back, 5 bases at V and 5 bases at J, with 19 bases in the middle. CDR3 length: 16 residues. CDR3 bases: TGTGCCAGCAGCGCTAGCCCCACCCGAAACCACAATGAGCAGTTCTTC. Its translation is CASSASPTRNHNEQFF.

This chain links TRBV27 with TRBJ2-3; D might be TRBD2 (6 bases). V lost 5 bases and J 8 bases, leaving 26 bases between the germline ends. This CDR3 is built from 17 residues. Germline V gives CDR1 MNHEY, CDR2 SMNVEV (reference sequence). As DNA, the CDR3 is TGTGCCAGCAGTACCCGGGGAGGTTTTCATTTACGTGTTACGCAGTATTTT. Protein sequence: CASSTRGGFHLRVTQYF.

The chain links TRBV5-4 to TRBJ2-7; perhaps D is TRBD1 or TRBD2 (5 bases each). The germline V gene has CDR1 SGHNT and CDR2 YYREEE (reference sequence). V dropped 4 bases and J dropped 1 base, with 12 bases sitting between them. The CDR3 loop spans 14 amino acids. The CDR3 nucleotides read TGTGCCAGCAGCCTTATGGGACCATCCTACGAGCAGTACGTC. This gives the protein CASSLMGPSYEQYV.

The gene calls are TRBV7-3 and TRBJ2-3, with D unclear. Germline lookup yields CDR1 SGHTA and CDR2 FQGTGA. The CDR3 covers 14 residues. V shed 0 bases and J shed 4 bases, with 8 bases lying between them. The CDR3 sequence: CASSLTQPPDTQYF. In DNA, the CDR3 is TGTGCCAGCAGCTTAACCCAACCCCCAGATACGCAGTATTTT.

Only a few counts were recorded for this clonotype. CDR3 nucleotides: TGTGCCAGCAGCTCAGGAGACCAAGAGACCCAGTACTTC. Its translation is CASSSGDQETQYF. The genes are TRBV7-3 and TRBJ2-5; D remains unclear. Looked up from germline, CDR1 is SGHTA and CDR2 is FQGTGA. The CDR3 is 13 residues long. V lost 4 bases, J lost 0 bases, and 6 bases lay in between.

V usage is TRBV29-1 and J usage is TRBJ2-7; weak D call: TRBD2 (5 bases). This CDR3 comprises 11 residues. Trimming left V 3 bases short and J 4 bases short, with 7 bases between. Germline V CDR1 and CDR2: SQVTM, ANQGSEA. This CDR3 is CSVDEGYEQYF. Written as DNA, the CDR3 is TGCAGCGTTGATGAGGGTTACGAGCAGTACTTC.

In this sample, this clonotype turned up once. This chain links TRBV27 with TRBJ1-5; D might be TRBD1 (6 bases). The germline V gene encodes CDR1 MNHEY and CDR2 SMNVEV (reference sequence). V lost 5 bases to trimming and J lost 1 base, with 21 bases between them. This CDR3 is 18 amino acids long. CDR3 in DNA: TGTGCCAGCAGTGCCCGGACTCCCGGGGGCATCAGCAATCAGCCCCAGCATTTT. As protein: CASSARTPGGISNQPQHF.

This clonotype was recorded a few times. This sequence joins TRBV6-1 and TRBJ2-3, with D perhaps matching TRBD1 or TRBD2 (5 bases each). Germline CDR1 reads MNHNS; CDR2 reads SASEGT. This CDR3 contains 15 residues. Deletions cut 6 bases from V and 1 base from J, with 14 bases between. The CDR3 region is CASSPGTWGTDTQYF. In DNA, the CDR3 is TGTGCCAGCAGCCCCGGGACGTGGGGCACAGATACGCAGTATTTT.

This clonotype was seen a few times. V and J are TRBV6-5 and TRBJ2-5; 11 bases are a match to TRBD1. J gave up 8 bases and V 0 bases, and 8 bases lay outside the gene matches. Germline V gene lookup returns CDR1 MNHEY and CDR2 SVGAGI. This CDR3 is built from 16 residues. CDR3 residues: CASSYSVLGQGVTQYF. CDR3 DNA: TGTGCCAGCAGTTACTCAGTTCTGGGACAGGGGGTAACCCAGTACTTC.

This chain joins TRBV7-2 and TRBJ2-2; D remains ambiguous. V lost 4 bases, J lost 4 bases, and 10 bases lay in between. The germline gives CDR1 SGHTA, CDR2 FQGNSA. The CDR3 extends over 14 amino acids. Here the CDR3 DNA reads TGTGCCAGCAGCTCCACAAGGACCACCGGGGAGCTGTTTTTT. The encoded protein is CASSSTRTTGELFF.

The V and J genes are TRBV7-9 and TRBJ1-1, with D maybe TRBD1 (6 bases). Trimming took 6 bases from V and 4 from J, leaving 18 bases between them. CDR3 length: 15 residues. Germline values: CDR1 SEHNR, CDR2 FQNEAQ (reference sequence). CDR3 protein: CASRATGTPATEAFF. The CDR3 DNA reads TGTGCCAGCAGAGCTACGGGGACACCGGCCACTGAAGCTTTCTTT.

The chain recombines TRBV6-2 or TRBV6-3 with TRBJ2-1; D is possibly TRBD2 (5 bases). The CDR3 runs to 14 residues. Trimming cost V 5 bases and J 6 bases, with 14 bases left between them. The germline CDR1 and CDR2 sequences are MNHEY and SVGEGT. The CDR3 nucleotides read TGTGCCAGCAGTCTCTCGGCCAGCGGCAATGAGCAGTTCTTC. Encoded protein: CASSLSASGNEQFF.

V is TRBV6-5 and J is TRBJ2-2, with D perhaps matching TRBD2 (5 bases). The CDR3 is 15 amino acids. Germline V gene sequence: CDR1 MNHEY, CDR2 SVGAGI. Trimming pared 1 base from V and 4 bases from J, leaving 10 bases between. The DNA of the CDR3 is TGTGCCAGCAGTTACTGGCCGAGGGTCACCGGGGAGCTGTTTTTT. It codes for CASSYWPRVTGELFF.